This TCR beta chain appears in the sequencing data of a study of radiation and T cells in renal cell carcinoma. The study's findings and limits: In nephrectomy-only tumors, top 100 clonotypes averaged 43%, versus roughly 54% irradiated. Without pretreatment biopsies, baseline tumor clonotype presence was undetermined.

Only in-frame clones appear in the TCRdb table, and some are missing; sequencing was by immunoSEQ multiplex PCR. This sample yields approximately 15,000 clones, of which 64% are seen a single time; roughly 26% belongs to the top ten. The CDR3 is 15 residues long. Germline lookup yields CDR1 LNHDA and CDR2 SQIVND (reference sequence). With 5 bases removed from V and 4 bases from J, the gap between germline ends came to 17 bases. Worth noting for this clone: Antigen unknown.

Treatment: 15 Gy SBRT to primary tumor, nephrectomy 4 weeks later. Nephrectomy followed 15 Gy stereotactic body radiation by 4 weeks. The chain employs TRBV19 and TRBJ2-5; D is possibly TRBD1 or TRBD2 (5 bases each). The clonotype was recovered from a woman aged 70 to 79 with renal cell carcinoma. Sequencing used tumor tissue, obtained from a patient whose treatment included radiotherapy and nephrectomy. CDR3 DNA sequence: TGTGCCAGTAGTTCACGGGACCGCGACCTAGAGACCCAGTACTTC. It specifies CASSSRDRDLETQYF.